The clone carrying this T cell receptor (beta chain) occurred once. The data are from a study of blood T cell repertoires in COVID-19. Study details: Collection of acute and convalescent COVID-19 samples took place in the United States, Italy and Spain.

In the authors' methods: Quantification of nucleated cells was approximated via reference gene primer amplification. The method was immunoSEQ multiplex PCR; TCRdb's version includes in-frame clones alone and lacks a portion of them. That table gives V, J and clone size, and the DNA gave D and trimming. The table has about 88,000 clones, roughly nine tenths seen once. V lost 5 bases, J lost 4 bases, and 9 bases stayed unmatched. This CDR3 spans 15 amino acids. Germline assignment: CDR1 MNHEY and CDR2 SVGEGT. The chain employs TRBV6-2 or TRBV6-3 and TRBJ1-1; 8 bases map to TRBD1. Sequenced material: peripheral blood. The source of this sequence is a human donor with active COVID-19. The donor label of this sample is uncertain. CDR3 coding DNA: TGTGCCAGCAGTCCCGGACAGGGCGAGGGCACTGAAGCTTTCTTT. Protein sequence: CASSPGQGEGTEAFF.